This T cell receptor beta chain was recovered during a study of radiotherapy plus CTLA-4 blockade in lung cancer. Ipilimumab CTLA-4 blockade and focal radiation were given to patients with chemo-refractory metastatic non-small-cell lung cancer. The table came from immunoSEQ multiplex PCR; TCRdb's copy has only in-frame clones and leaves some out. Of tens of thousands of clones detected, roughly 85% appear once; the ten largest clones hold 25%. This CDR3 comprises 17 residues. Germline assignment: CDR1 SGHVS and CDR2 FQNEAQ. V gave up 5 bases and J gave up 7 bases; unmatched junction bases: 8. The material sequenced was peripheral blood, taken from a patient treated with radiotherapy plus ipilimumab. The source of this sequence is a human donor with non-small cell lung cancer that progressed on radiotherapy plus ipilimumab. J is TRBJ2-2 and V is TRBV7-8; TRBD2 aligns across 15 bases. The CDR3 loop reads CASSRGTSGRFNGELFF. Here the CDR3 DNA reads TGTGCCAGCAGCAGAGGGACTAGCGGGAGGTTCAACGGGGAGCTGTTTTTT.